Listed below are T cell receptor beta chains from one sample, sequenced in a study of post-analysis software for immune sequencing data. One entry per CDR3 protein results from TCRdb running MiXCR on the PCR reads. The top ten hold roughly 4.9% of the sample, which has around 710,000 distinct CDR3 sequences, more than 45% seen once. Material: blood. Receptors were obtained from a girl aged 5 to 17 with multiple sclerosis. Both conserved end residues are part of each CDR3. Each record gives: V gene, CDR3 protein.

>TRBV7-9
CASSLEGQLNTEAFF
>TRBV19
CASSIGVGYHNEQFF
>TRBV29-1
CSVEAVSYNEQFF
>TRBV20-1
CSAEGPGTSGGRHALGFNEQFF
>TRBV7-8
CASSLVPGDTQYF
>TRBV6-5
CASSYWGQRETQYF
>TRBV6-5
CASSNRASERETQYF
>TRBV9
CASSVEERTGRETQYF
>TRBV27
CASSSLGTSSYNEQFF
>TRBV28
CASRRSQGQHYKQYF
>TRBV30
CAWGQGVGYTF
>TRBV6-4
CASSPLAGALYEQFF
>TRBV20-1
CSVEREGKTQYF
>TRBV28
CASTSAVEEYEQYF
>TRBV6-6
CASSHYATSGGHEQYF
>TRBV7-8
CASSLEGWGGYTF
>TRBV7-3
CVSSMNFRRQDEQFF
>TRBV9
CASSVGGRDQDTQYF
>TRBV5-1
CASSYTSGGDTGELFF
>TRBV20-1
CSASLSGDLYGYTF
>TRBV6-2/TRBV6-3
CASSFPDTDTQYF
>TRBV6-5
CASSYGRPRDGYTF
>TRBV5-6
CASSLWSSGRTDTQYF
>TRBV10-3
CAIMRVGEQFF
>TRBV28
CASSPGLAGVWGTDTQYF
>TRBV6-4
CASKRYARPDNEQFF